Shown below are 17 T cell receptor beta chains from a single sample sequenced in a study of CD8 T cells in ankylosing spondylitis. TCRdb fed the 5' RACE reads into MiXCR, producing one record per CDR3 protein. The sample has approximately 340,000 distinct CDR3 sequences; around 15% are singletons. The sample consisted of blood, either unsorted or a sorted T cell fraction (not recorded which). All receptors derive from a male donor with ankylosing spondylitis or in good health (not recorded which).

CDR3 in amino acids: CSASLQGANYGYTF. CDR3 nucleotide sequence: TGCAGTGCTAGTCTCCAGGGGGCTAACTATGGCTACACCTTC. V is TRBV20-1 and J is TRBJ1-2; 7 positions match TRBD1. The CDR3 covers 14 residues. After removal of 3 bases from V and 0 bases from J, the junction contained 4 bases not matched to a gene. Germline V gene sequence: CDR1 DFQATT, CDR2 SNEGSKA (reference sequence).

Regarding this clonotype: A clone one base away is much larger, so this may be a read error. V gene TRBV5-1 combines with J gene TRBJ2-2, with a possible D match to TRBD2 (5 bases). This CDR3 has 15 residues. The germline V gene encodes CDR1 SGHRS and CDR2 YFSETQ. The CDR3 DNA is TGCGCCAGCAGCTTGCGGCCCGACAAGACCGGGGAGCTGTGTTTT. Amino acid sequence: CASSLRPDKTGELCF.

This clonotype showed up just once. The J gene is TRBJ2-3, the V gene TRBV10-3; 7 bases fit TRBD2. The germline V gene encodes CDR1 ENHRY and CDR2 SYGVKD. Germline trimming cut 4 bases from V and 0 bases from J; bases unmatched to any gene: 7. The CDR3 covers 16 residues. CDR3 sequence: CAISAPRSGSTDTQYF. The CDR3 DNA reads as TGTGCCATCAGTGCTCCCCGTAGCGGGAGCACAGATACGCAGTATTTT.

The CDR3 protein is CATSTPGMSQPQHF. The CDR3 DNA reads TGTGCCACCAGCACCCCCGGGATGAGTCAGCCCCAGCATTTT. The chain carries TRBV15 and TRBJ1-5; D gene unclear. The CDR3 spans 14 residues. Per the germline V gene, CDR1 is LNHNV and CDR2 is YYDKDF (reference sequence). Trimming shortened V by 4 bases and J by 6 bases, and 13 bases separated the two germline ends.

This clonotype was seen ten or more times. The chain links TRBV20-1 to TRBJ1-5; D unresolved. Between the trimmed V and J ends, which lost 6 bases and 1 base, there was a span of 10 bases. There are 13 residues in the CDR3. Looked up from germline, CDR1 is DFQATT and CDR2 is SNEGSKA (reference sequence). The CDR3 DNA reads TGCAGTGCCGCAGCGGGGAGCAATCAGCCCCAGCATTTT. Amino acids: CSAAAGSNQPQHF.

This clonotype was observed a handful of times. The chain couples TRBV30 to TRBJ1-5; D is undetermined. Deletions cut 3 bases from V and 6 bases from J, with 12 bases between. Germline CDR1 and CDR2: GTSNPN and SVGIG (reference sequence). CDR3 length: 13 residues. CDR3 loop: CAWSRDGPQPQHF. In DNA form, the CDR3 reads TGTGCCTGGAGCAGAGACGGTCCTCAGCCCCAGCATTTT.

This clonotype was observed many times. This chain links TRBV12-3 or TRBV12-4 with TRBJ1-1; D remains ambiguous. This CDR3 is 14 amino acids long. V was pared by 6 bases and J by 1 base, with 12 bases between. The CDR3 DNA is TGTGCCAGCAGCCCCAAGGGATCGAACACTGAAGCTTTCTTT. Its translation is CASSPKGSNTEAFF.

The V and J genes are TRBV5-5 and TRBJ1-5; 8 positions match TRBD1. Trimming at V came to 2 bases and at J to 6 bases, leaving 7 bases not matched to a gene. The germline CDR1 and CDR2 sequences are SGHKS and YYEKEE (reference sequence). The CDR3 is 15 amino acids. The CDR3 sequence: CASSFTTGGSQPQHF. Written as DNA, the CDR3 is TGTGCCAGCAGCTTCACAACAGGGGGTAGTCAGCCCCAGCATTTT. Combining the CDR3 with reference TRBV5-5 and TRBJ1-5 gives the whole variable domain DAGVTQSPTHLIKTRGQQVTLRCSPISGHKSVSWYQQVLGQGPQFIFQYYEKEERGRGNFPDRFSARQFPNYSSELNVNALLLGDSALYLCASSFTTGGSQPQHFGDGTRLSIL.

The V gene is TRBV5-6, the J gene TRBJ1-1, with D hard to call. CDR3 length: 12 residues. The V end was cut by 2 bases, the J end by 3 bases, with 5 bases between. Germline assignment: CDR1 SGHDT and CDR2 YYEEEE. CDR3 protein: CASSLTHTEAFF. The CDR3 coding sequence is TGTGCCAGCAGCTTAACCCACACTGAAGCTTTCTTT.

This clonotype showed up just a few times. This chain links TRBV11-2 with TRBJ2-3, with 14 bases aligning to TRBD2. The germline CDR1 and CDR2 sequences are SGHAT and FQNNGV. V lost 4 bases, J lost 0 bases, and 9 bases stayed unmatched. CDR3 length equals 19 residues. The CDR3 sequence: CASSSSWTSGGYSTDTQYF. In DNA form, the CDR3 reads TGTGCCAGCAGCTCTTCGTGGACTAGCGGGGGGTATAGCACAGATACGCAGTATTTT.

This clonotype was observed a handful of times. The chain joins TRBV11-3 to TRBJ2-3, with unresolved D. Trimming removed 3 bases at V and 10 bases at J, with 14 bases between. The CDR3 runs to 13 residues. Germline assignment: CDR1 SGHNT and CDR2 YENEEA. In nucleotides, the CDR3 is TGTGCCAGCAGCTTCTCCCCGAGTAGTTCGCAGTATTTT. Translation gives CASSFSPSSSQYF.

V usage is TRBV29-1 and J usage is TRBJ2-2; no reliable D call. The V gene lost 4 bases and the J gene lost 2 bases, with 8 bases spanning the gap. The CDR3 has 13 residues. Germline CDR1 and CDR2: SQVTM and ANQGSEA. CDR3 loop: CSVARGNTGELFF. For the CDR3, the DNA is TGCAGCGTTGCCCGCGGTAACACCGGGGAGCTGTTTTTT.

The chain is built from TRBV25-1 and TRBJ1-2; D unclear. This CDR3 contains 11 residues. Trimming took 1 base from V and 10 from J, leaving 7 bases between them. Looked up from germline, CDR1 is MGHDK and CDR2 is SYGVNS. The CDR3 bases are TGTGCCAGCAGTGAATGGTGGGACTACACCTTC. It codes for CASSEWWDYTF.

In its sample, this clonotype was seen many times. The chain has TRBV10-3 and TRBJ1-5, with 7 bases aligning to TRBD1. This CDR3 is built from 15 residues. Looked up from germline, CDR1 is ENHRY and CDR2 is SYGVKD. V lost 0 bases to trimming and J lost 11 bases; unmatched junction nucleotides: 10. DNA of the CDR3: TGTGCCATCAGTGAGTCCCGAGGGGGCGAGGCAGCCCAGCATTTT. This codes for CAISESRGGEAAQHF.

This clonotype has only a few counts. The chain carries TRBV4-1 and TRBJ2-3, with D possibly being TRBD2 (7 bases). Germline loops: CDR1 MGHRA, CDR2 YSYEKL. CDR3 length equals 18 residues. V lost 0 bases and J 0 bases, leaving 16 bases between the germline ends. The CDR3 nucleotides read TGCGCCAGCAGCCAAGATACAGGCGGGGGCCTCAGCACAGATACGCAGTATTTT. Encoded protein: CASSQDTGGGLSTDTQYF.

The gene calls are TRBV4-1 and TRBJ2-5; a possible D gene is TRBD2 (5 bases). Trimming pared 5 bases from V and 1 base from J, leaving 8 bases between. This CDR3 contains 13 residues. Germline V CDR1 and CDR2: MGHRA, YSYEKL. This chain's CDR3 is CASSWEFQETQYF. CDR3 sequence (DNA): TGCGCCAGCAGCTGGGAGTTCCAAGAGACCCAGTACTTC.

This clonotype was counted a few times. This chain connects TRBV12-3 or TRBV12-4 to TRBJ2-7; 7 bases align to TRBD2. V lost 7 bases to trimming and J lost 1 base; unmatched junction nucleotides: 13. This CDR3 spans 16 amino acids. The CDR3 sequence is CASTQGGWDPSYEQYF. DNA of the CDR3: TGTGCCAGCACCCAGGGAGGGTGGGATCCATCCTACGAGCAGTACTTC.